Listed below are T cell receptor beta chains from one sample, sequenced in a study of OX40 agonist ivuxolimab in advanced cancers. Sequenced by immunoSEQ multiplex PCR; TCRdb stores in-frame clones only, minus some. In the table there are more than 35,000 clones, around 83% of which are singletons. The sample was CD4+ or CD8+ T cells sorted from blood, taken in a trial of the OX40 agonist ivuxolimab. The receptor source for this set is an adult with an advanced solid tumor such as melanoma, head and neck, liver or kidney cancer. CDR3s include the opening cysteine and the closing phenylalanine or tryptophan. D genes are given only for firm matches. For some rows the clone size is stated as once, few or many, or as a class when expanded; others skip it.

d_call clone_size j_call v_call cdr3_aa cdr3_nt
TRBD1 NA TRBJ1-6 TRBV19 CASRLQGDSPLHF TGTGCCAGTCGACTCCAGGGGGATTCACCCCTCCACTTT
TRBD1 NA TRBJ2-7 TRBV6-6 CASRTGTASSYEQYF TGTGCCAGCAGAACCGGGACAGCTAGTTCCTACGAGCAGTACTTC
TRBD1 NA TRBJ1-1 TRBV5-1 CASSLDRGTMNTEAFF TGCGCCAGCAGCCTGGACAGGGGGACCATGAACACTGAAGCTTTCTTT
TRBD1 NA TRBJ1-4 TRBV19 CASWSRGQGNEKLFF TGTGCCAGTTGGTCGAGAGGACAGGGAAATGAAAAACTGTTTTTT
NA NA TRBJ1-4 TRBV19 CASSIRGGSPSAGEKLFF TGTGCCAGTAGTATCAGGGGTGGGAGCCCCTCGGCGGGTGAAAAACTGTTTTTT
NA NA TRBJ2-1 TRBV6-5 CASSYNRGGDEQFF TGTGCCAGCAGTTACAATAGGGGTGGCGATGAGCAGTTCTTC
TRBD1 NA TRBJ1-6 TRBV6-1 CASSEALGYRGLIHSPLHF TGTGCCAGCAGTGAAGCGCTCGGCTACAGGGGATTAATCCATTCACCCCTCCACTTT
NA once TRBJ2-7 TRBV15 CATSRQGRWEQYF TGTGCCACCAGCAGACAGGGTAGGTGGGAGCAGTACTTC
TRBD1 NA TRBJ2-7 TRBV6-1 CASSEFGTGPYEQYF TGTGCCAGCAGTGAATTCGGGACAGGACCCTACGAGCAGTACTTC
NA NA TRBJ1-3 TRBV30 CAWSVLRGNTIYF TGTGCCTGGAGTGTACTCCGGGGAAACACCATATATTTT
TRBD2 NA TRBJ2-1 TRBV7-3 CASSLQLAGVYEQFF TGTGCCAGCAGCTTACAGCTAGCGGGGGTGTATGAGCAGTTCTTC
NA NA TRBJ1-5 TRBV6-1 CASSPYGGNQPQHF TGTGCCAGCAGCCCCTACGGAGGCAATCAGCCCCAGCATTTT
NA NA TRBJ2-2 TRBV5-1 CASSSVVRPGELFF TGCGCCAGCAGCTCGGTCGTTAGGCCCGGGGAGCTGTTTTTT
TRBD1 NA TRBJ2-7 TRBV4-3 CASSQDQQGAPYEQYF TGCGCCAGCAGCCAAGATCAGCAGGGGGCCCCCTACGAGCAGTACTTC
TRBD1 NA TRBJ2-2 TRBV5-1 CASSFGTGADTGELFF TGCGCCAGCAGCTTCGGGACAGGGGCGGACACCGGGGAGCTGTTTTTT
NA NA TRBJ1-5 TRBV19 CASSITLVNQPQHF TGTGCCAGTAGTATAACCCTAGTCAATCAGCCCCAGCATTTT
TRBD1 NA TRBJ1-5 TRBV19 CASRTTGGPGPQHF TGTGCCAGTAGGACTACAGGGGGGCCGGGGCCCCAGCATTTT
TRBD2 NA TRBJ2-3 TRBV11-1 CASSLVVAGNTDTQYF TGTGCCAGCAGCTTAGTGGTAGCGGGGAACACAGATACGCAGTATTTT
NA NA TRBJ2-1 TRBV29-1 CSVEERRGANYNEQFF TGCAGCGTTGAAGAGCGCCGAGGAGCCAACTACAATGAGCAGTTCTTC
NA NA TRBJ1-2 TRBV5-1 CASSSKKQQYNYGYTF TGCGCCAGCAGCTCCAAGAAACAGCAATACAACTATGGCTACACCTTC
NA NA TRBJ2-1 TRBV9 CASSVSWNPSSYNEQFF TGTGCCAGCAGCGTTTCGTGGAACCCGAGCTCCTACAATGAGCAGTTCTTC
TRBD1 NA TRBJ2-7 TRBV7-2 CASRPGQTTYEQYF TGTGCCAGCAGACCGGGACAGACGACCTACGAGCAGTACTTC
TRBD2 once TRBJ2-2 TRBV9 CASSVEAGGPVGELFF TGTGCCAGCAGCGTAGAAGCGGGGGGGCCGGTCGGGGAGCTGTTTTTT
TRBD2 NA TRBJ2-3 TRBV9 CASSTTSGGPTDTQYF TGTGCCAGCTCAACAACGAGCGGGGGGCCCACAGATACGCAGTATTTT
TRBD2 NA TRBJ2-3 TRBV6-5 CASSTGLATDTQYF TGTGCCAGCAGTACGGGACTAGCGACAGATACGCAGTATTTT
TRBD1 NA TRBJ1-2 TRBV6-1 CASSATGSNYGYTF TGTGCCAGCAGTGCGACAGGGTCCAACTATGGCTACACCTTC
NA NA TRBJ2-5 TRBV6-5 CASSTTGNLYF TGTGCCAGCAGTACGACCGGTAATCTGTACTTC